Following are 20 T cell receptor beta chains from one sample sequenced in a study of technical replicates of blood from a handful of donors. Here immunoSEQ multiplex PCR was the method, and the copy in TCRdb shows in-frame clones only, minus some. The sample includes about 82,000 clones, 75% to 95% of them seen just once. The sample taken for sequencing was T cells isolated from PBMCs. The receptors here all came from a human donor in good health.

The chain has TRBV10-3 and TRBJ2-1; TRBD1 is a possible D gene (6 bases). The CDR3 is 16 residues long. Germline lookup yields CDR1 ENHRY and CDR2 SYGVKD. Trimming left V 4 bases short and J 0 bases short, with 13 bases between. The CDR3 spells CAISGPQGPSYNEQFF. The CDR3 DNA follows: TGTGCCATCAGTGGACCCCAGGGGCCCTCCTACAATGAGCAGTTCTTC.

The chain links TRBV11-2 to TRBJ2-3, with no clear D. Germline V gene data show CDR1 as SGHAT and CDR2 as FQNNGV. V dropped 1 base and J dropped 2 bases, with 13 bases sitting between them. The CDR3 covers 16 residues. The CDR3 sequence: CASSLGAPRNTDTQYF. CDR3 DNA: TGTGCCAGCAGCTTAGGTGCGCCAAGAAACACAGATACGCAGTATTTT.

This chain links TRBV4-3 with TRBJ2-7; 10 bases are shared with TRBD2. V lost 4 bases and J lost 2; bases outside the gene matches: 2. CDR1 is LGHNA, CDR2 YSLEER, per germline. This CDR3 has 14 residues. The CDR3 spells CASSLGLAAYEQYF. CDR3 DNA: TGCGCCAGCAGCCTAGGACTAGCGGCCTACGAGCAGTACTTC.

The J gene is TRBJ2-7, the V gene TRBV5-1; 12 bases agree with TRBD2. This CDR3 has 14 residues. Germline V gives CDR1 SGHRS, CDR2 YFSETQ. The ends lost 3 bases at V and 4 bases at J; junction bases unmatched: 2. The CDR3 sequence: CASSSLAGGYEQYF. The CDR3 nucleotides are TGCGCCAGCAGCTCTCTAGCGGGAGGGTACGAGCAGTACTTC.

The genes are TRBV4-2 and TRBJ1-1; a possible D gene is TRBD1 (6 bases). V lost 0 bases, J lost 0 bases, and 14 bases lay in between. CDR1 is LGHNA, CDR2 YNFKEQ, per germline. CDR3 length: 17 amino acids. The CDR3: CASSQDRQGNLNTEAFF. As DNA, the CDR3 is TGTGCCAGCAGCCAAGATAGGCAGGGGAACTTGAACACTGAAGCTTTCTTT.

This clone came up a few times. This chain joins TRBV14 and TRBJ1-1; the D is unclear. Germline CDR1 SGHDN, CDR2 FVKESK. The CDR3 contains 12 residues. Trimming removed 4 bases at V and 7 bases at J, with 10 bases between. The CDR3 is CASSRDQIEAFF. Written as DNA, the CDR3 is TGTGCCAGCAGCCGTGATCAGATTGAAGCTTTCTTT.

The chain is built from TRBV29-1 and TRBJ2-3, with D maybe TRBD2 (6 bases). The germline gives CDR1 SQVTM, CDR2 ANQGSEA. The CDR3 runs 13 residues. With 6 bases removed from V and 5 bases from J, the gap between germline ends came to 15 bases. The CDR3 region is CSVDSLGGDTQYF. In DNA, the CDR3 is TGCAGCGTGGATTCGTTGGGGGGAGATACGCAGTATTTT.

The rearrangement links TRBV2 to TRBJ2-3, with 9 bases fitting TRBD1. The V gene's germline CDR1 is SNHLY and CDR2 FYNNEI. The CDR3 is 15 residues long. Trimming at V came to 5 bases and at J to 1 base, leaving 4 bases not matched to a gene. The CDR3 DNA reads as TGTGCCAGCAGTATAAGGACAGGGGGCACAGATACGCAGTATTTT. This translates into CASSIRTGGTDTQYF.

This chain joins TRBV7-9 and TRBJ1-1; perhaps TRBD1 as D (6 bases). V was shortened by 4 bases and J by 3 bases, with 9 bases between the two germline ends. The CDR3 spans 13 residues. The germline V gene has CDR1 SEHNR and CDR2 FQNEAQ (reference sequence). The CDR3 loop is CASSYYRDTEAFF. The CDR3 DNA is TGTGCCAGCAGCTACTACAGGGACACTGAAGCTTTCTTT.

The V gene is TRBV11-2, the J gene TRBJ2-3, with 7 bases lining up with TRBD2. V was pared by 5 bases and J by 4 bases, with 15 bases of the junction left unmatched. Germline V CDR1 and CDR2: SGHAT, FQNNGV. The CDR3 loop spans 17 amino acids. The CDR3 region has the DNA TGTGCCAGCAGCCCAAGGATCGGTAGCGGGTGGCCAGATACGCAGTATTTT. Translating it yields CASSPRIGSGWPDTQYF.

The rearrangement joins TRBV5-8 to TRBJ2-3, with 8 bases lining up with TRBD2. The CDR3 has 16 residues. CDR1 SGHTS and CDR2 YDEGEE come from the germline V gene. V dropped 4 bases and J dropped 0; count of bases not matched to a gene: 7. The CDR3 sequence is CASSHLAGSSTDTQYF. The CDR3 region has the DNA TGTGCCAGCAGCCATCTAGCGGGTTCTAGCACAGATACGCAGTATTTT.

The chain employs TRBV7-9 and TRBJ1-2; 9 bases align to TRBD1. The CDR3 totals 13 residues. V shed 3 bases, J shed 6 bases, and the junction held 2 bases outside the gene matches. The germline V gene encodes CDR1 SEHNR and CDR2 FQNEAQ (reference sequence). CDR3 bases: TGTGCCAGCAGCTTGGGACAGGGAGATGGCTACACCTTC. It is translated as CASSLGQGDGYTF.

CDR3 protein: CASSMGTGGLPTEAFF. CDR3 DNA: TGTGCCAGTAGTATGGGGACAGGGGGTCTCCCCACTGAAGCTTTCTTT. The chain carries TRBV19 and TRBJ1-1, with 11 bases fitting TRBD1. CDR1 LNHDA and CDR2 SQIVND come from the germline V gene (reference sequence). The CDR3 sequence is 16 residues long. Unmatched junction bases numbered 7, after V lost 3 bases and J lost 4 bases.

The V call is TRBV2, the J call TRBJ2-7; 8 nucleotides match TRBD2. The CDR3 runs to 14 residues. V shed 7 bases, J shed 2 bases, and the junction held 7 bases outside the gene matches. Looked up from germline, CDR1 is SNHLY and CDR2 is FYNNEI. CDR3 sequence: CASNKGGLAYEQYF. The CDR3 DNA sequence: TGTGCCAGCAATAAAGGGGGACTAGCCTACGAGCAGTACTTC.

The V call is TRBV4-1, the J call TRBJ2-5, with D uncertain. CDR3 length equals 13 residues. The V end lost 1 base, the J end lost 4 bases, and 7 bases lay between the germline ends. Per germline, CDR1 MGHRA and CDR2 YSYEKL. CDR3 protein: CASSQAIAETQYF. CDR3 DNA sequence: TGCGCCAGCAGCCAAGCCATAGCAGAGACCCAGTACTTC.

This clone was counted between two and nine times. The chain combines TRBV11-2 with TRBJ1-1; the D is unclear. The germline V and J ends were trimmed by 3 bases and 2 bases, with 7 bases remaining between them. CDR3 length: 13 residues. Germline V lookup: CDR1 SGHAT, CDR2 FQNNGV. Here the CDR3 reads CASSFEANTEAFF. For the CDR3, the DNA is TGTGCCAGCAGCTTTGAGGCTAACACTGAAGCTTTCTTT.

The chain recombines TRBV19 with TRBJ2-6; unclear D gene. The CDR3 sequence is 14 residues long. Trimming stripped 6 bases from V and 0 bases from J, with 6 bases between. Germline V gene data show CDR1 as LNHDA and CDR2 as SQIVND (reference sequence). Here the CDR3 DNA reads TGTGCCAGTAGCCAGAACTCTGGGGCCAACGTCCTGACTTTC. Protein product: CASSQNSGANVLTF.

The V and J genes are TRBV7-8 and TRBJ2-7, with a tentative D call TRBD1 (6 bases). The V end was cut by 5 bases, the J end by 6 bases, with 14 bases between. CDR3 size: 13 residues. CDR1 and CDR2 from the germline V gene are SGHVS and FQNEAQ. CDR3 DNA sequence: TGTGCCAGCAGCCTAGGGGGAGCAGGCGAGCAGTACTTC. It translates to CASSLGGAGEQYF.

The chain joins TRBV4-1 to TRBJ1-5, with a weak D call TRBD1 (6 bases). The V and J ends lost 3 bases and 0 bases respectively, with 12 bases between them. CDR3 length equals 16 residues. Germline V CDR1 and CDR2: MGHRA, YSYEKL. This CDR3 is CASSHNTGTSNQPQHF. The CDR3 nucleotides read TGCGCCAGCAGCCATAACACAGGGACTAGCAATCAGCCCCAGCATTTT.

The CDR3 loop is CASTFSGRGADTQYF. The CDR3 DNA is TGTGCCAGCACCTTTAGCGGGAGGGGCGCAGATACGCAGTATTTT. This chain joins TRBV28 and TRBJ2-3; 11 bases are a match to TRBD2. Per germline, CDR1 MDHEN and CDR2 SYDVKM. The CDR3 is made up of 15 amino acids. The junction had 7 bases not matched to a gene; V was cut back by 7 bases and J by 4 bases.